This T cell receptor (beta chain) originates from a study of blood T cell repertoires in COVID-19. Trimming took off 0 bases at V and 0 bases at J, with 9 bases between the two ends. Germline V gene data show CDR1 as SGHAT and CDR2 as FQNNGV. CDR3 length equals 16 residues. Original methodology: Reference gene primer amplification in the assay estimated nucleated cell counts. The repertoire was sequenced with immunoSEQ multiplex PCR; TCRdb's copy has only in-frame clones and lacks some. V, J and clone size derive from that table, while D and trimming were established from the DNA sequence. This table holds around 250,000 clones, 86% found once. Allocation to cohorts depended on clinical history reported by the participants.

V and J are TRBV11-2 and TRBJ1-3; D is undetermined. This sequence was found in a woman aged 45 to 65 who had recovered from COVID-19. Sequenced material: PBMCs or T cells enriched from blood (not recorded which). In DNA form, the CDR3 reads TGTGCCAGCAGCTTAGATAGAGTGTCCTCTGGAAACACCATATATTTT. Its protein product is CASSLDRVSSGNTIYF.